The 10 T cell receptor beta chains reported below all come from one sample, sequenced in a study of cytomegalovirus exposure and HLA in healthy donors. PCR used 60 Vbeta primers and 13 Jbeta primers. Some clones are missing from TCRdb's copy, which holds only in-frame ones; the method was immunoSEQ multiplex PCR. The data show about 160,000 clones, nearly 80% seen once. The sample taken for sequencing was PBMCs. The receptors stem from a man aged 18 to 35 in good health and CMV-seropositive.

About this clone: Mismatch with germline at one junction end may stem from a read error. The genes are TRBV7-9 and TRBJ1-4; D gene unclear. This CDR3 comprises 16 residues. CDR1 and CDR2 from the germline V gene are SEHNR and FQNEAQ (reference sequence). The CDR3 reads CSSSLGGGSTNEKLFF. The CDR3 DNA reads as TGTTCCAGCAGCTTAGGAGGCGGATCTACTAATGAAAAACTGTTTTTT.

This clone was recorded a few times. The chain uses TRBV12-2 and TRBJ2-5; the D segment call TRBD1 is taken from the table without a DNA check. TRBV12-2 is labeled a pseudogene. The CDR3 runs 16 residues. CDR3 sequence reads: CASRLATGQGQETQYF. The DNA for the CDR3 is TGTGCAAGTCGCTTAGCCACTGGACAGGGTCAAGAGACCCAGTACTTC.

This clone was seen once. This rearrangement joins TRBV9 to TRBJ2-5; 7 bases agree with TRBD1. The J call is in doubt because the DNA end fits TRBJ2-7 better. This CDR3 is 13 amino acids long. The germline gives CDR1 SGDLS, CDR2 YYNGEE. The CDR3 nucleotides are TGTGCCAGTTCTCCGGGACAGATCTACGAGCAGTACTTC. The encoded protein is CASSPGQIYEQYF.

CDR3 coding DNA: TGTGCCAGCAGTACGGACAGGGCTGGCACTGAAGCTTTCTTT. Translated: CASSTDRAGTEAFF. The chain combines TRBV2 with TRBJ1-1; 8 nucleotides line up with TRBD1. The germline gives CDR1 SNHLY, CDR2 FYNNEI. This CDR3 region has 14 residues. The V and J ends lost 5 bases and 4 bases, in that order; junction bases with no gene match: 6.

CDR3 in amino acids: CASSPDRASNQPQHF. The CDR3 DNA reads TGTGCCAGCAGTCCGGACAGGGCTAGCAATCAGCCCCAGCATTTT. This chain connects TRBV6-5 to TRBJ1-5; 8 bases are a match to TRBD1. Germline V gene sequence: CDR1 MNHEY, CDR2 SVGAGI. The J segment lost 0 bases and the V segment lost 5 bases, leaving 3 bases of the junction unmatched. This CDR3 comprises 15 residues.

This chain joins TRBV19 and TRBJ2-4; tentative D call: TRBD1 (6 bases). CDR3 length: 13 residues. The germline V gene has CDR1 LNHDA and CDR2 SQIVND (reference sequence). V lost 5 bases, J lost 8 bases, and 13 bases lay in between. CDR3 DNA: TGTGCCAGTAGTGTAACAGGGTCGGACATTCAGTACTTC. It yields the protein CASSVTGSDIQYF. The complete variable domain, with remaining parts taken from reference TRBV19 and TRBJ2-4, reads DGGITQSPKYLFRKEGQNVTLSCEQNLNHDAMYWYRQDPGQGLRLIYYSQIVNDFQKGDIAEGYSVSREKKESFPLTVTSAQKNPTAFYLCASSVTGSDIQYFGAGTRLSVL.

The chain joins TRBV18 to TRBJ2-5, with no clear D. CDR1 and CDR2 (germline): KGHSH, LQKENI. The CDR3 loop spans 12 amino acids. V gave up 0 bases and J gave up 7 bases, with 6 bases separating them. CDR3 in amino acids: CASSPPGATQYF. The CDR3 region has the DNA TGTGCCAGCTCACCACCCGGAGCGACCCAGTACTTC.

This chain uses TRBV5-6 with TRBJ2-1, with TRBD2 matching over 7 bases. There are 16 residues in the CDR3. Losses at the gene ends were 4 bases for V and 1 base for J; bases not matched to a gene: 8. The germline V gene has CDR1 SGHDT and CDR2 YYEEEE. In DNA form, the CDR3 reads TGTGCCAGCAGCGTTGTGGCTAGCGGATCCTACAATGAGCAGTTCTTC. Protein: CASSVVASGSYNEQFF.

The chain joins TRBV6-1 to TRBJ1-2; TRBD1 might be the D (6 bases). The length of the CDR3 is 12 residues. The V end was cut by 7 bases, the J end by 6 bases, with 12 bases between. CDR1 and CDR2 (germline): MNHNS, SASEGT. In nucleotides, the CDR3 is TGTGCCAGCACGAACAGGGAACATGGCTACACCTTC. Residues: CASTNREHGYTF.

The chain carries TRBV30 and TRBJ1-3; D uncertain. This CDR3 has 14 residues. Trimming took 1 base from V and 0 from J, leaving 7 bases between them. CDR1 is GTSNPN, CDR2 SVGIG, per germline (reference sequence). Written as DNA, the CDR3 is TGTGCCTGGAGTGCCCTTCTCTCTGGAAACACCATATATTTT. Translating gives CAWSALLSGNTIYF.